These 17 T cell receptor beta chains originate from one sample sequenced in a study of blood T cell repertoires in COVID-19. The data were produced by immunoSEQ multiplex PCR, yet TCRdb's version contains in-frame clones alone and is incomplete. The sample yields approximately 410,000 clones, approximately 90% seen once. The sample comprised peripheral blood. These receptors all come from a young woman with active or convalescent COVID-19.

The V gene is TRBV19, the J gene TRBJ2-1; D is ambiguous. V was pared by 5 bases and J by 5 bases, with 19 bases between. The CDR3 extends over 16 amino acids. The germline V gene encodes CDR1 LNHDA and CDR2 SQIVND (reference sequence). CDR3 nucleotides: TGTGCCAGTAGTCCCCGGGTAGCCTTAACGAACAATGAGCAGTTCTTC. This translates into CASSPRVALTNNEQFF.

This clone was recorded a few times. The J gene is TRBJ1-2, the V gene TRBV5-6, with 7 bases aligning to TRBD1. The trim removed 4 bases at V and 3 bases at J, leaving 6 bases unmatched. CDR3 length: 14 amino acids. Per germline, CDR1 SGHDT and CDR2 YYEEEE. This CDR3 is CASSPGGLDYGYTF. CDR3 DNA: TGTGCCAGCAGCCCAGGGGGGTTGGACTATGGCTACACCTTC.

V and J are TRBV10-3 and TRBJ1-5; perhaps TRBD1 as D (5 bases). The CDR3 has 13 residues. V was cut by 3 bases and J by 6 bases, with 9 bases left in between. Per the germline V gene, CDR1 is ENHRY and CDR2 is SYGVKD. The CDR3 here is CAISEAGFQPQHF. Written as DNA, the CDR3 is TGTGCCATCAGTGAAGCAGGGTTTCAGCCCCAGCATTTT.

The chain joins TRBV7-9 to TRBJ1-1, with TRBD1 identical over 7 bases. The CDR3 is made up of 17 amino acids. The germline V gene has CDR1 SEHNR and CDR2 FQNEAQ (reference sequence). J gave up 0 bases and V 7 bases, and 14 bases lay outside the gene matches. The CDR3 nucleotides read TGTGCCAGCAAAGCCAGGGGGGTCGAGGGGTTGAACACTGAAGCTTTCTTT. Translation gives CASKARGVEGLNTEAFF.

This chain links TRBV11-2 with TRBJ2-1, with 8 bases matching TRBD2. V shed 5 bases and J 2 bases; nucleotides not matched to a gene: 5. Germline CDR1 reads SGHAT; CDR2 reads FQNNGV. This CDR3 region has 15 residues. In nucleotides, the CDR3 is TGTGCCAGCAGCCCACTCGGGGGGGCCTACAATGAGCAGTTCTTC. Protein: CASSPLGGAYNEQFF.

The rearrangement links TRBV10-3 to TRBJ2-3; TRBD2 aligns across 12 bases. The germline gives CDR1 ENHRY, CDR2 SYGVKD. V trimming: 7 bases; J trimming: 4 bases; junction bases outside the gene matches: 3. This CDR3 comprises 14 residues. The DNA for the CDR3 is TGTGCCATCATGACTAGCGGGAGCTCAGATACGCAGTATTTT. This gives the protein CAIMTSGSSDTQYF.

The CDR3 nucleotides are TGCGCCAGCAGTGAGGGAGCAGGGGCTAATGAAAAACTGTTTTTT. It yields the protein CASSEGAGANEKLFF. This chain links TRBV10-1 with TRBJ1-4; possibly TRBD1 for D (6 bases). The CDR3 loop spans 15 amino acids. Trimming pared 2 bases from V and 3 bases from J, leaving 10 bases between. The germline V gene encodes CDR1 WNHNN and CDR2 SYGVQD (reference sequence).

This chain uses TRBV7-9 with TRBJ1-5, with a weak D call TRBD1 (6 bases). CDR1 is SEHNR and CDR2 is FQNEAQ in the germline V gene (reference sequence). V was trimmed by 3 bases and J by 3 bases, leaving 12 bases between them. The CDR3 runs to 15 residues. The CDR3 loop reads CASSLSGQVNQPQHF. CDR3 bases: TGTGCCAGCAGCTTGTCGGGACAAGTCAATCAGCCCCAGCATTTT.

There are a few counts of this clone. The V gene is TRBV12-3 or TRBV12-4, the J gene TRBJ1-4, with D tentatively TRBD1 (6 bases). The V gene lost 2 bases and the J gene lost 8 bases, with 9 bases spanning the gap. The length of the CDR3 is 13 residues. This chain's CDR3 is CASSLQGREKLFF. The DNA for the CDR3 is TGTGCCAGCAGTTTACAGGGGCGAGAAAAACTGTTTTTT.

This rearrangement joins TRBV7-8 to TRBJ1-1; D uncertain. Looked up from germline, CDR1 is SGHVS and CDR2 is FQNEAQ. The CDR3 is 13 amino acids. Trimming shortened V by 6 bases and J by 3 bases, and 11 bases separated the two germline ends. The chain's CDR3 is CASRKPVDTEAFF. The CDR3, as DNA: TGTGCCAGCAGGAAACCGGTAGACACTGAAGCTTTCTTT.

This clone was seen a handful of times. The chain has TRBV21-1 and TRBJ1-1; the table calls TRBD1, which could not be checked here. TRBV21-1 is marked as a pseudogene. This CDR3 contains 14 residues. The CDR3 DNA is TGTGCAAGCCCCATCAGACAGAAGAACACTGAAGCTTTCTTT. Translating it yields CASPIRQKNTEAFF.

The V gene is TRBV18, the J gene TRBJ1-1, with D possibly TRBD1 on 6 matching bases. The CDR3 covers 16 residues. V lost 6 bases and J 0 bases, leaving 17 bases between the germline ends. The V gene's germline CDR1 is KGHSH and CDR2 LQKENI. Here the CDR3 reads CASSSGVGAMNTEAFF. In DNA form, the CDR3 reads TGTGCCAGCTCCTCAGGGGTTGGGGCGATGAACACTGAAGCTTTCTTT.

This sequence joins TRBV6-5 and TRBJ2-1; TRBD1 agrees at 7 bases. The CDR3 runs 12 residues. Unmatched junction bases numbered 9, after V lost 5 bases and J lost 14 bases. Germline CDR1 reads MNHEY; CDR2 reads SVGAGI. The CDR3 region has the DNA TGTGCCAGCAGTACCGACAGGGAGAGAGAGTTCTTC. Encoded protein: CASSTDREREFF.

A single count supports this clone. The V call is TRBV11-3, the J call TRBJ2-1; 8 bases match TRBD1. The CDR3 has 15 amino acids. V lost 2 bases to trimming and J lost 2 bases; unmatched junction nucleotides: 2. Germline V CDR1 and CDR2: SGHNT, YENEEA. The CDR3 bases are TGTGCCAGCAGCTTACAGGGGGCCCCCTACAATGAGCAGTTCTTC. Its protein product is CASSLQGAPYNEQFF.

The chain uses TRBV3-1 (or the pseudogene TRBV3-2) and TRBJ2-7, with 12 bases identical to TRBD1. After removal of 4 bases from V and 2 bases from J, the junction contained 3 bases not matched to a gene. The CDR3 totals 15 residues. Germline assignment: CDR1 LGHDT and CDR2 YNNKEL (reference sequence). The CDR3 sequence: CASSPGTGGPYEQYF. Written as DNA, the CDR3 is TGTGCCAGCAGCCCAGGGACAGGGGGCCCCTACGAGCAGTACTTC.

The chain joins TRBV15 to TRBJ1-2; 10 bases are shared with TRBD1. With V trimmed by 6 bases and J by 4 bases, 11 bases remained unmatched. Germline-derived CDR1 and CDR2 are LNHNV and YYDKDF (reference sequence). CDR3 size: 16 residues. The CDR3 nucleotides read TGTGCCACCAGAGGGACAGGGGACCCATCCACCTATGGCTACACCTTC. Translation gives CATRGTGDPSTYGYTF.

This clone has only a few counts. This chain uses TRBV20-1 with TRBJ1-5, with a possible D match to TRBD1 (5 bases). Germline CDR1 is DFQATT and CDR2 is SNEGSKA (reference sequence). The ends were cut back, 3 bases at V and 3 bases at J, with 18 bases in the middle. There are 16 residues in the CDR3. The CDR3 sequence is CSASPLGQIINQPQHF. Written as DNA, the CDR3 is TGCAGTGCTAGTCCCCTTGGACAAATCATCAATCAGCCCCAGCATTTT.